This TCR beta chain comes out of a study of blood T cell repertoires in COVID-19. The CDR3 has 11 residues. Produced via immunoSEQ multiplex PCR; TCRdb's table is partial and in-frame only. Of under 200,000 clones listed, roughly 88% are singletons. In the case of this clone: The germline gene is not matched at one end of the junction; a read error may be the cause.

The clonotype comes from a woman aged 55 to 70 who had recovered from COVID-19. The sample taken for sequencing was PBMCs or T cells enriched from blood (not recorded which). The V call is TRBV12-3 or TRBV12-4, the J call TRBJ2-4; the D gene is possibly TRBD2 (7 bases). CDR3 DNA sequence: TGTGCCAGCAGTTGGGGGGGGCCGATGAGCTTC. Translating it yields CASSWGGPMSF.